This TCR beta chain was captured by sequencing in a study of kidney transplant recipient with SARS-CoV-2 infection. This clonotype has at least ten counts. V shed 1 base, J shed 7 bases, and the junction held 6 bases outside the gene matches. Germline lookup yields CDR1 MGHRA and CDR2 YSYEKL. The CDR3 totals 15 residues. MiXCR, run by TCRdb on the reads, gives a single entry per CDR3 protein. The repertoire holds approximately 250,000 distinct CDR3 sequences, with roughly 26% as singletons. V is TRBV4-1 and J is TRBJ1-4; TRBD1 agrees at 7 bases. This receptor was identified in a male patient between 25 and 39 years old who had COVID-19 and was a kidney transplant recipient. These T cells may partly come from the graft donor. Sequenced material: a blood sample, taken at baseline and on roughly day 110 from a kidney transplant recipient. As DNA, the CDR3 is TGCGCCAGCAGCCAAGGGACGGCAGGGGGTGAAAAACTGTTTTTT. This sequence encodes CASSQGTAGGEKLFF.